This TCR beta chain came from a study of blood T cells in healthy people across ages. Study-level results: Researchers deemed the diversity estimates from one million T cells underestimates.

Each sample provided at least 5.5 micrograms of extracted total RNA. Combining a sample-barcoded 5' primer with a J-beta primer mix, a second PCR ran for roughly 7 to 11 cycles. A minimum of 2.5 million CDR3-containing paired-end reads was obtained for each sample. TCRdb passed the 5' RACE reads through MiXCR, listing each CDR3 protein once. The sample includes about 970,000 distinct CDR3 sequences, roughly half of them seen just once. Note on this clonotype: Its specificity is unknown.

The germline V gene encodes CDR1 LGHDT and CDR2 YNNKEL (reference sequence). Trimming took 0 bases from V and 7 from J, leaving 13 bases between them. The CDR3 contains 15 residues. The sequence came from a woman aged 60 to 75 in good health. The chain carries TRBV3-1 and TRBJ2-1; tentative D call: TRBD1 (5 bases). The sample comprised blood. This chain's CDR3 is CASSQDIGVRNEQFF. The CDR3 DNA reads as TGTGCCAGCAGCCAAGATATAGGGGTTCGGAATGAGCAGTTCTTC.